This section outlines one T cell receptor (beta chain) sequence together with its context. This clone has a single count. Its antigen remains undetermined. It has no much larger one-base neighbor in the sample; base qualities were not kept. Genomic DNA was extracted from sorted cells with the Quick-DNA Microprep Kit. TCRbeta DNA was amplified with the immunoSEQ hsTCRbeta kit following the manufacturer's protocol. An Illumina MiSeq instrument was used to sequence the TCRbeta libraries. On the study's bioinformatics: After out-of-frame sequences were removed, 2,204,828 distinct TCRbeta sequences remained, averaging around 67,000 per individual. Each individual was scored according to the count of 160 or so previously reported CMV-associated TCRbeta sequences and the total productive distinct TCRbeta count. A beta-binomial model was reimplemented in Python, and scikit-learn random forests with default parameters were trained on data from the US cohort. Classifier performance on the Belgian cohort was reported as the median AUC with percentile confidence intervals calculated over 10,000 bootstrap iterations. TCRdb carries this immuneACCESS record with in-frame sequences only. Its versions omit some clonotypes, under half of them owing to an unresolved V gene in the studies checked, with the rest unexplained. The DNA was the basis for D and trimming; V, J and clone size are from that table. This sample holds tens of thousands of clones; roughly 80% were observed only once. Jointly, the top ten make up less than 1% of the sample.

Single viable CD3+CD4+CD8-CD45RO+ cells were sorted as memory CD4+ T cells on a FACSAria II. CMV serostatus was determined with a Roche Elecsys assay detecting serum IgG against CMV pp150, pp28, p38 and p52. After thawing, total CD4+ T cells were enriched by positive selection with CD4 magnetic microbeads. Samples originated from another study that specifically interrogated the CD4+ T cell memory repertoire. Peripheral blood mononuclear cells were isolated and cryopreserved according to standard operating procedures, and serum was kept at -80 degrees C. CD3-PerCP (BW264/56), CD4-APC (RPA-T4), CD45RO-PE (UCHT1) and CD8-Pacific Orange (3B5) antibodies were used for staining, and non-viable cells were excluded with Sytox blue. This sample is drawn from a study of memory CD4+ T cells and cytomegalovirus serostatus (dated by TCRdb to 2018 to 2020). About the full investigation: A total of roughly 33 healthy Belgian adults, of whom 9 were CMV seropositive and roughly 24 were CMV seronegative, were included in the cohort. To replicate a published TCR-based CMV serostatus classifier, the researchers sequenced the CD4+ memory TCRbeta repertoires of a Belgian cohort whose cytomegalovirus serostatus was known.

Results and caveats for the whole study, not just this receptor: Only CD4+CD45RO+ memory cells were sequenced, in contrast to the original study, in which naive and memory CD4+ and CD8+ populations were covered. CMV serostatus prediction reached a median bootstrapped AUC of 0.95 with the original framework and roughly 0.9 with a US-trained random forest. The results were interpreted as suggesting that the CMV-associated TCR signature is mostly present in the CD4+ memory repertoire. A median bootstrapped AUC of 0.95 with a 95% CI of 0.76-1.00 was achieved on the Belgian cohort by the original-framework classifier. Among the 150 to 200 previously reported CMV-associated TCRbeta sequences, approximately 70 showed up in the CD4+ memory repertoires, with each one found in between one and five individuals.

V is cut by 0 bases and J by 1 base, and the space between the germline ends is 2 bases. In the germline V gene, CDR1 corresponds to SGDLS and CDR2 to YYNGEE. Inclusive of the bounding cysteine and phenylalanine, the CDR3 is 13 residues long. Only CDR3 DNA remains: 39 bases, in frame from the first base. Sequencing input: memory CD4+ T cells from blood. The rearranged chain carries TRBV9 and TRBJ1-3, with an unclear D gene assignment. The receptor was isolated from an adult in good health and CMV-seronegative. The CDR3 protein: CASSVGSGNTIYF. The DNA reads TGTGCCAGCAGCGTAGGTTCTGGAAACACCATATATTTT.